These 29 T cell receptor beta chains originate from one sample sequenced in a study of graft-versus-host responses after intestinal transplantation. TCRdb keeps only in-frame clones here, not all; method: immunoSEQ multiplex PCR. The sample gives more than 10,000 clones, roughly 83% of which show up once; approximately 8.6% is in the top ten. The specimen was PBMCs, collected roughly 310 days after intestinal transplant. These TCRs come from a human patient who received an intestinal transplant, so some T cells may come from the graft donor.

This chain links TRBV19 with TRBJ1-3; 7 bases line up with TRBD1. Germline values: CDR1 LNHDA, CDR2 SQIVND (reference sequence). The CDR3 spans 14 residues. V lost 7 bases and J lost 2; bases outside the gene matches: 5. DNA for the CDR3: TGTGCCAGTACCCGACAGGGAGCTGGAAACACCATATATTTT. Translation: CASTRQGAGNTIYF.

The chain has TRBV7-9 and TRBJ2-3; possible D gene TRBD1, 7 bases. V was cut by 4 bases and J by 0 bases, with 8 bases left in between. CDR1 and CDR2 (germline): SEHNR, FQNEAQ (reference sequence). The CDR3 totals 14 residues. CDR3 sequence (DNA): TGTGCCAGCAGCTCAGGGGGGAGCACAGATACGCAGTATTTT. Translating it yields CASSSGGSTDTQYF.

In DNA form, the CDR3 reads TGTGCCAGCAGTTTGGGCAGTCACTATGGCTACACCTTC. Translated: CASSLGSHYGYTF. The chain carries TRBV28 and TRBJ1-2; D is undetermined. This CDR3 region has 13 residues. CDR1 and CDR2 from the germline V gene are MDHEN and SYDVKM. V was cut by 3 bases and J by 3 bases, with 8 bases left in between.

The chain recombines TRBV28 with TRBJ2-1, with TRBD2 identical over 10 bases. The CDR3 spans 15 residues. The J segment lost 7 bases and the V segment lost 4 bases, leaving 7 bases of the junction unmatched. Germline-derived CDR1 and CDR2 are MDHEN and SYDVKM. This CDR3 is CASSYSGRAPNEQFF. Here the CDR3 DNA reads TGTGCCAGCAGTTACAGCGGGAGGGCCCCAAATGAGCAGTTCTTC.

This chain links TRBV5-6 with TRBJ2-3; D remains ambiguous. V lost 2 bases and J lost 1, with 11 bases in between. In germline, CDR1 is SGHDT, CDR2 YYEEEE. The CDR3 spans 15 residues. CDR3 loop: CASSLDRLGTDTQYF. Here the CDR3 DNA reads TGTGCCAGCAGCTTAGACCGTTTGGGCACAGATACGCAGTATTTT.

The V and J genes are TRBV7-9 and TRBJ1-3; D may be TRBD1 (5 bases). This CDR3 has 14 residues. Germline V gene sequence: CDR1 SEHNR, CDR2 FQNEAQ (reference sequence). Trimming removed 5 bases from V and 8 bases from J, with 16 bases in between. The CDR3 DNA sequence: TGTGCCAGCAGCCTAAGCAGGGAGGCGGACACCATATATTTT. Protein: CASSLSREADTIYF.

The chain recombines TRBV7-2 with TRBJ1-2, with D possibly TRBD1 on 5 matching bases. Germline V lookup: CDR1 SGHTA, CDR2 FQGNSA. V was clipped by 2 bases and J by 5 bases, with 15 bases between them. The CDR3 extends over 15 amino acids. The CDR3 sequence: CASSLNRWRAYGYTF. The CDR3 nucleotides read TGTGCCAGCAGCTTAAACAGGTGGAGGGCTTATGGCTACACCTTC.

This chain links TRBV30 with TRBJ2-7, with TRBD1 identical over 10 bases. Germline loops: CDR1 GTSNPN, CDR2 SVGIG (reference sequence). With V trimmed by 2 bases and J by 6 bases, 7 bases remained unmatched. The CDR3 length is 14 residues. The chain's CDR3 is CAWSTGTGVLEQYF. The CDR3 nucleotides read TGTGCCTGGAGTACCGGGACAGGGGTACTCGAGCAGTACTTC.

J is TRBJ2-6 and V is TRBV30; no clear D gene. Germline lookup yields CDR1 GTSNPN and CDR2 SVGIG (reference sequence). This CDR3 comprises 12 residues. Trimming removed 1 base at V and 4 bases at J, with 2 bases between. For the CDR3, the DNA is TGTGCCTGGAGTGGAGGGGCCAACGTCCTGACTTTC. Its protein is CAWSGGANVLTF.

This clone appeared a few times. This chain links TRBV10-1 with TRBJ2-7; D remains unclear. The CDR3 loop spans 12 amino acids. Germline V gene sequence: CDR1 WNHNN, CDR2 SYGVQD (reference sequence). The CDR3 bases are TGCGCTTCGGCTCCACCTCCTTCTAAAGAGTACTTC. It translates to CASAPPPSKEYF.

This chain joins TRBV7-8 and TRBJ2-3; TRBD2 might be the D (6 bases). The germline V and J ends were trimmed by 4 bases and 6 bases, with 20 bases remaining between them. The CDR3 sequence is 16 residues long. Germline assignment: CDR1 SGHVS and CDR2 FQNEAQ. Here the CDR3 DNA reads TGTGCCAGCAGCTCGCCGGGAGAAGTCCGAGGGGATACGCAGTATTTT. Its protein is CASSSPGEVRGDTQYF. The full variable domain, with the rest looked up from reference TRBV7-8 and TRBJ2-3, is GAGVSQSPRYKVAKRGQDVALRCDPISGHVSLFWYQQALGQGPEFLTYFQNEAQLDKSGLPSDRFFAERPEGSVSTLKIQRTQQEDSAVYLCASSSPGEVRGDTQYFGPGTRLTVL.

This rearrangement joins TRBV28 to TRBJ2-1; the match to TRBD2 covers 11 bases. The V segment lost 4 bases and the J segment 6 bases; nucleotides outside the gene matches: 5. This CDR3 contains 15 residues. Germline-derived CDR1 and CDR2 are MDHEN and SYDVKM. CDR3 protein: CASSWMGTSGNEQFF. CDR3 nucleotide sequence: TGTGCCAGCAGTTGGATGGGGACTAGCGGCAATGAGCAGTTCTTC.

The V gene is TRBV5-1, the J gene TRBJ2-1; D is ambiguous. CDR3 length equals 13 residues. Germline V gene data show CDR1 as SGHRS and CDR2 as YFSETQ. Trimming pared 4 bases from V and 4 bases from J, leaving 9 bases between. The CDR3 DNA sequence: TGCGCCAGCAGCAAGGGATTTTACAATGAGCAGTTCTTC. Its protein is CASSKGFYNEQFF.

The chain uses TRBV6-1 and TRBJ2-3, with 10 bases aligning to TRBD2. J gave up 4 bases and V 5 bases, and 3 bases lay outside the gene matches. Germline CDR1 MNHNS, CDR2 SASEGT. This CDR3 spans 14 amino acids. The CDR3 spells CASSPGLASDTQYF. CDR3 bases: TGTGCCAGCAGTCCGGGACTAGCGTCAGATACGCAGTATTTT.

The V gene is TRBV30, the J gene TRBJ1-6, with D perhaps matching TRBD1 (5 bases). The CDR3 runs to 16 residues. The germline gives CDR1 GTSNPN, CDR2 SVGIG (reference sequence). With 2 bases removed from V and 1 base from J, the gap between germline ends came to 12 bases. CDR3 nucleotide sequence: TGTGCCTGGAGTCCCCCCAGGGATTCCTATAATTCACCCCTCCACTTT. It specifies CAWSPPRDSYNSPLHF.

Turning to this clone: One end of the junction varies from germline; a read error may be responsible. This same CDR3 is encoded by further DNA sequences in the sample. This chain joins TRBV18 and TRBJ1-1; D not certain. Germline V lookup: CDR1 KGHSH, CDR2 LQKENI. This CDR3 has 14 amino acids. CDR3 loop: CASSPWERGTEAFF. The CDR3, as DNA: TGCGCCAGCTCACCCTGGGAACGTGGCACTGAAGCTTTCTTT.

J is TRBJ2-1 and V is TRBV4-1, with TRBD2 matching 10 bases. J was trimmed by 4 bases and V by 3 bases; bases with no gene match: 9. Germline values: CDR1 MGHRA, CDR2 YSYEKL. CDR3 size: 17 residues. CDR3 sequence reads: CASSHRPGLALYNEQFF. Written as DNA, the CDR3 is TGCGCCAGCAGCCATCGCCCGGGACTAGCGTTATACAATGAGCAGTTCTTC.

The genes are TRBV27 and TRBJ2-5; possible D gene TRBD1, 5 bases. The germline CDR1 and CDR2 sequences are MNHEY and SMNVEV (reference sequence). The CDR3 has 15 amino acids. Trimming left V 4 bases short and J 3 bases short, with 15 bases between. In nucleotides, the CDR3 is TGTGCCAGCAGTTCCCCCGCAGGGCCGGAAGAGACCCAGTACTTC. Translated: CASSSPAGPEETQYF.

Written as DNA, the CDR3 is TGCGCCAGCAGCCAAGGAAAGGGGTATTCCTACGAGCAGTACTTC. Protein product: CASSQGKGYSYEQYF. V usage is TRBV4-3 and J usage is TRBJ2-7, with D perhaps matching TRBD1 (5 bases). The CDR3 length is 15 residues. Per germline, CDR1 LGHNA and CDR2 YSLEER. V lost 1 base to trimming and J lost 1 base, with 11 bases between them.

The chain employs TRBV6-5 and TRBJ2-1; 8 positions agree with TRBD2. Germline V gene lookup returns CDR1 MNHEY and CDR2 SVGAGI. J was trimmed by 8 bases and V by 4 bases; bases with no gene match: 4. The length of the CDR3 is 13 residues. The CDR3 loop is CASSFAGGYEQFF. The CDR3 DNA follows: TGTGCCAGCAGTTTCGCGGGGGGATATGAGCAGTTCTTC.

The chain joins TRBV2 to TRBJ1-5, with D tentatively TRBD1 (5 bases). This CDR3 has 15 residues. Trimming stripped 6 bases from V and 4 bases from J, with 16 bases between. Looked up from germline, CDR1 is SNHLY and CDR2 is FYNNEI. The CDR3 loop is CASSLTALGNQPQHF. The CDR3, as DNA: TGTGCCAGCAGCCTGACAGCCTTAGGGAATCAGCCCCAGCATTTT.

The chain recombines TRBV30 with TRBJ2-7; 12 bases fit TRBD1. V was pared by 3 bases and J by 6 bases, with 6 bases of the junction left unmatched. The CDR3 runs 14 residues. The V gene's germline CDR1 is GTSNPN and CDR2 SVGIG (reference sequence). The CDR3 protein is CAWRSGQGAFEQYF. CDR3 sequence (DNA): TGTGCCTGGAGGTCGGGACAGGGGGCATTCGAGCAGTACTTC.

The chain uses TRBV6-5 and TRBJ1-5; 8 positions match TRBD1. This CDR3 comprises 14 residues. V lost 9 bases and J lost 6; bases outside the gene matches: 10. Germline lookup yields CDR1 MNHEY and CDR2 SVGAGI. The CDR3 loop is CASQSGQGAQPQHF. CDR3 in DNA: TGTGCCAGTCAAAGTGGGCAGGGGGCTCAGCCCCAGCATTTT.

This clone was observed a few times. The rearrangement links TRBV28 to TRBJ1-2; D gene uncertain. Trimming shortened V by 3 bases and J by 0 bases, and 5 bases separated the two germline ends. Germline CDR1 is MDHEN and CDR2 is SYDVKM. This CDR3 comprises 13 residues. CDR3 sequence: CASSFATNYGYTF. CDR3 sequence (DNA): TGTGCCAGCAGTTTTGCGACTAACTATGGCTACACCTTC.

As to this clone: The junction shows a germline mismatch at one end, possibly a read error. The V and J genes are TRBV7-3 and TRBJ2-1; the match to TRBD2 covers 14 bases. Germline lookup yields CDR1 SGHTA and CDR2 FQGTGA. This CDR3 has 16 residues. For the CDR3, the DNA is TGTGCCAGCAGCCTAACCGGGACTAGCGGGAGACATGAGCAGTTCTTC. Its protein product is CASSLTGTSGRHEQFF.

The V gene is TRBV6-5, the J gene TRBJ2-7, with no clear D. The V end lost 5 bases, the J end lost 2 bases, and 13 bases lay between the germline ends. Germline-derived CDR1 and CDR2 are MNHEY and SVGAGI. This CDR3 spans 14 amino acids. The CDR3 here is CASSHPRPPYEQYF. CDR3 sequence (DNA): TGTGCCAGCAGTCACCCCAGGCCCCCCTACGAGCAGTACTTC.

The gene calls are TRBV19 and TRBJ2-7, with TRBD1 matching 9 bases. The CDR3 totals 13 residues. Unmatched junction bases numbered 5, after V lost 8 bases and J lost 3 bases. Germline values: CDR1 LNHDA, CDR2 SQIVND (reference sequence). The CDR3 reads CASGTGTGYEQYF. CDR3 in DNA: TGTGCCAGTGGGACAGGGACAGGCTACGAGCAGTACTTC.

This chain connects TRBV7-9 to TRBJ2-3; 8 bases are shared with TRBD2. The CDR3 has 14 residues. CDR1 is SEHNR, CDR2 FQNEAQ, per germline (reference sequence). V lost 1 base, J lost 5 bases, and 2 bases stayed unmatched. The CDR3 coding sequence is TGTGCCAGCAGCTTAGGCGGGGGGATAGATACGCAGTATTTT. Translated, it gives CASSLGGGIDTQYF. The full variable domain, with the rest looked up from reference TRBV7-9 and TRBJ2-3, is DTGVSQNPRHKITKRGQNVTFRCDPISEHNRLYWYRQTLGQGPEFLTYFQNEAQLEKSRLLSDRFSAERPKGSFSTLEIQRTEQGDSAMYLCASSLGGGIDTQYFGPGTRLTVL.

The chain combines TRBV6-1 with TRBJ1-3, with TRBD1 identical over 10 bases. Trimming cost V 1 base and J 3 bases; bases outside gene matches: 0. In germline, CDR1 is MNHNS, CDR2 SASEGT. The CDR3 totals 15 residues. The CDR3 loop reads CASSEGTGGGNTIYF. CDR3 sequence (DNA): TGTGCCAGCAGTGAAGGGACAGGGGGTGGAAACACCATATATTTT.